Below are 27 T cell receptor beta chains sequenced from a single sample in a study of cytomegalovirus exposure and HLA in healthy donors. 13 Jbeta primers and 60 Vbeta primers were used for the PCR. Generated by immunoSEQ multiplex PCR, the TCRdb table keeps only in-frame clones and is missing some. The table lists about 120,000 clones, around 77% of them singletons. Sequencing was carried out using PBMCs. The source is a young man in good health and CMV-seropositive.

This chain links TRBV29-1 with TRBJ2-7, with 7 nucleotides matching TRBD1. CDR1 and CDR2 (germline): SQVTM, ANQGSEA. This CDR3 spans 11 amino acids. The junction had 3 bases not matched to a gene; V was cut back by 7 bases and J by 3 bases. CDR3 residues: CSGGQDYEQYF. For the CDR3, the DNA is TGCAGCGGTGGACAGGACTACGAGCAGTACTTC.

The rearrangement uses TRBV6-5 and TRBJ2-1; no definite D call. Germline V lookup: CDR1 MNHEY, CDR2 SVGAGI. With 4 bases removed from V and 9 bases from J, the gap between germline ends came to 16 bases. This CDR3 has 14 residues. The CDR3 DNA is TGTGCCAGCAGTTTGGAGTTGTCACGGGTTGAGCAGTTCTTC. The encoded protein is CASSLELSRVEQFF.

This chain uses TRBV6-5 with TRBJ2-3; 8 bases are a match to TRBD1. The CDR3 loop spans 15 amino acids. From germline, CDR1 is MNHEY and CDR2 SVGAGI. The V and J ends lost 4 bases and 6 bases, in that order; junction bases with no gene match: 9. CDR3 in amino acids: CASSSTPDRVDTQYF. Here the CDR3 DNA reads TGTGCCAGCAGTTCTACCCCGGACAGGGTGGATACGCAGTATTTT.

The chain employs TRBV7-3 and TRBJ2-1; 8 bases match TRBD2. The CDR3 is 15 residues long. V dropped 2 bases and J dropped 8; count of bases not matched to a gene: 8. The V gene's germline CDR1 is SGHTA and CDR2 FQGTGA. CDR3 loop: CASSLQAGDLDEQFF. The CDR3 bases are TGTGCCAGCAGCTTACAAGCGGGAGATCTTGATGAGCAGTTCTTC.

The chain employs TRBV18 and TRBJ1-1; D is unresolved. The CDR3 loop spans 14 amino acids. Per germline, CDR1 KGHSH and CDR2 LQKENI. The germline V and J ends were trimmed by 1 base and 1 base, with 7 bases remaining between them. This CDR3 reads CASSPQHRNTEAFF. For the CDR3, the DNA is TGTGCCAGCTCACCACAACATCGGAACACTGAAGCTTTCTTT.

This clone has a handful of counts. The chain combines TRBV27 with TRBJ2-2; possibly TRBD2 for D (6 bases). The CDR3 runs 14 residues. CDR1 MNHEY and CDR2 SMNVEV come from the germline V gene (reference sequence). The ends were cut back, 7 bases at V and 10 bases at J, with 19 bases in the middle. The CDR3 protein is CASKWRGGPEELFF. The CDR3 DNA is TGTGCCAGCAAGTGGCGGGGCGGCCCGGAGGAGCTGTTTTTT.

The table lists this clone with a count of one. V and J are TRBV6-1 and TRBJ2-7; D unclear. Deletions cut 1 base from V and 1 base from J, with 8 bases between. The CDR3 has 14 residues. Germline lookup yields CDR1 MNHNS and CDR2 SASEGT. The CDR3 DNA sequence: TGTGCCAGCAGTGAAGTGGGCAGGTCCTACGAGCAGTACTTC. Encoded protein: CASSEVGRSYEQYF.

About this clone: Other DNA sequences from this sample encode an identical CDR3 as well. This sequence joins TRBV5-4 and TRBJ1-1; D possibly corresponds to TRBD1 (5 bases). Trimming took off 0 bases at V and 2 bases at J, with 17 bases between the two ends. The V gene's germline CDR1 is SGHNT and CDR2 YYREEE (reference sequence). This CDR3 spans 17 amino acids. The CDR3 DNA follows: TGTGCCAGCAGCTTGGGGGGGGGTAAGATGGTAAACACTGAAGCTTTCTTT. Protein: CASSLGGGKMVNTEAFF.

This rearrangement joins TRBV30 to TRBJ1-5; TRBD1 is a possible D gene (6 bases). The CDR3 sequence is 15 residues long. From germline, CDR1 is GTSNPN and CDR2 SVGIG (reference sequence). V lost 0 bases, J lost 1 base, and 10 bases lay in between. CDR3 loop: CAWSVGGSSNQPQHF. CDR3 bases: TGTGCCTGGAGTGTAGGGGGTAGCAGCAATCAGCCCCAGCATTTT.

The rearrangement links TRBV2 to TRBJ2-1; no clear D gene. CDR1 is SNHLY, CDR2 FYNNEI, per germline. This CDR3 is 13 amino acids long. Trimming took 6 bases from V and 6 from J, leaving 12 bases between them. CDR3 bases: TGTGCCAGCAGGCGGTCTGAGGCCAATGAGCAGTTCTTC. This translates into CASRRSEANEQFF.

This chain links TRBV7-8 with TRBJ2-1; weak D call: TRBD1 (5 bases). The V end was cut by 5 bases, the J end by 8 bases, with 25 bases between. Germline V lookup: CDR1 SGHVS, CDR2 FQNEAQ. The length of the CDR3 is 17 residues. CDR3 sequence reads: CASSPGVSGRYVDEQFF. CDR3 in DNA: TGTGCCAGCAGCCCGGGCGTTTCAGGGCGCTATGTCGATGAGCAGTTCTTC.

The V call is TRBV18, the J call TRBJ2-2; 7 bases match TRBD1. The junction had 9 bases not matched to a gene; V was cut back by 3 bases and J by 5 bases. The germline V gene encodes CDR1 KGHSH and CDR2 LQKENI. There are 16 residues in the CDR3. CDR3 DNA sequence: TGTGCCAGCTCACCCAAGCGAGGGGGCGATACCGGGGAGCTGTTTTTT. Amino acid sequence: CASSPKRGGDTGELFF.

The chain is built from TRBV9 and TRBJ1-1; D perhaps matches TRBD1 (5 bases). The V gene lost 3 bases and the J gene lost 4 bases, with 16 bases spanning the gap. This CDR3 comprises 15 residues. Germline loops: CDR1 SGDLS, CDR2 YYNGEE. CDR3 coding DNA: TGTGCCAGCAGCGCTAACGGGGGTTGGGCCACTGAAGCTTTCTTT. Translation: CASSANGGWATEAFF.

The CDR3 DNA follows: TGCGCCAGCAGCCAAGAGCTAGCGGGTCTACAAGAGACCCAGTACTTC. Protein sequence: CASSQELAGLQETQYF. This chain joins TRBV4-1 and TRBJ2-5; 8 bases agree with TRBD2. V dropped 0 bases and J dropped 2; count of bases not matched to a gene: 5. Germline CDR1 reads MGHRA; CDR2 reads YSYEKL. This CDR3 region has 16 residues.

This rearrangement joins TRBV27 to TRBJ1-2; 9 bases are a match to TRBD1. The CDR3 has 15 amino acids. Germline V gene lookup returns CDR1 MNHEY and CDR2 SMNVEV (reference sequence). J was trimmed by 3 bases and V by 6 bases; bases with no gene match: 8. CDR3: CASSRDRVNYYGYTF. The DNA of the CDR3 is TGTGCCAGCAGCCGGGACAGGGTAAATTACTATGGCTACACCTTC.

The chain has TRBV7-6 and TRBJ2-1; TRBD2 agrees at 13 bases. Germline V gives CDR1 SGHVS, CDR2 FNYEAQ. This CDR3 contains 16 residues. J lost 7 bases, V lost 5 bases, and 8 bases had no gene match. CDR3 region: CASSPRTSGSSNEQFF. CDR3 coding DNA: TGTGCCAGCAGCCCTCGGACTAGCGGGAGTTCGAATGAGCAGTTCTTC. Complete variable domain (other parts from reference TRBV7-6 and TRBJ2-1): GAGVSQSPRYKVTKRGQDVALRCDPISGHVSLYWYRQALGQGPEFLTYFNYEAQQDKSGLPNDRFSAERPEGSISTLTIQRTEQRDSAMYRCASSPRTSGSSNEQFFGPGTRLTVL.

The chain links TRBV6-5 to TRBJ1-2; 8 bases are a match to TRBD1. Germline V gene data show CDR1 as MNHEY and CDR2 as SVGAGI. The CDR3 runs 13 residues. The J segment lost 6 bases and the V segment lost 2 bases, leaving 2 bases of the junction unmatched. The CDR3 sequence is CASSYNRGDGYTF. CDR3 in DNA: TGTGCCAGCAGTTACAACAGGGGGGATGGCTACACCTTC.

This chain connects TRBV4-2 to TRBJ2-1; D unclear. Trimming removed 1 base at V and 8 bases at J, with 9 bases between. CDR3 length: 13 amino acids. Germline assignment: CDR1 LGHNA and CDR2 YNFKEQ. The CDR3 coding sequence is TGTGCCAGCAGCCAAGGCCCCCGGGATGAGCAGTTCTTC. Translated: CASSQGPRDEQFF.

The genes are TRBV4-1 and TRBJ2-3; 7 bases fit TRBD1. Trimming took 3 bases from V and 3 from J; bases not matched to a gene: 9. The CDR3 loop spans 16 amino acids. The germline V gene encodes CDR1 MGHRA and CDR2 YSYEKL. The CDR3 loop is CASSHQPGQLTDTQYF. The CDR3 DNA follows: TGCGCCAGCAGCCATCAACCGGGACAGCTTACAGATACGCAGTATTTT.

The chain recombines TRBV19 with TRBJ1-3, with 8 nucleotides matching TRBD1. V gave up 8 bases and J gave up 2 bases; unmatched junction bases: 5. Germline V gene lookup returns CDR1 LNHDA and CDR2 SQIVND (reference sequence). The CDR3 is 14 amino acids. The CDR3 here is CASFPTGAGNTIYF. DNA for the CDR3: TGTGCCAGTTTCCCGACAGGGGCTGGAAACACCATATATTTT.

This sequence joins TRBV6-4 and TRBJ1-1; D may be TRBD1 (6 bases). Trimming removed 7 bases from V and 1 base from J, with 13 bases in between. Germline values: CDR1 MRHNA, CDR2 SNTAGT. The CDR3 extends over 14 amino acids. The CDR3 is CASTLDSTNTEAFF. Written as DNA, the CDR3 is TGTGCCAGCACCCTGGACAGTACGAACACTGAAGCTTTCTTT.

The chain uses TRBV5-6 and TRBJ2-1; the D gene is possibly TRBD2 (7 bases). The CDR3 totals 15 residues. CDR1 is SGHDT and CDR2 is YYEEEE in the germline V gene. Between the trimmed V and J ends, which lost 3 bases and 4 bases, there was a span of 14 bases. CDR3 in amino acids: CASSSPGGIYNEQFF. In nucleotides, the CDR3 is TGTGCCAGCAGCTCCCCGGGGGGCATATACAATGAGCAGTTCTTC.

The chain has TRBV10-1 and TRBJ2-1, with TRBD2 as a possible D gene (7 bases). CDR3 length equals 18 residues. V was trimmed by 0 bases and J by 8 bases, leaving 23 bases between them. CDR1 and CDR2 from the germline V gene are WNHNN and SYGVQD (reference sequence). CDR3 DNA sequence: TGCGCCAGCAGTGAGTCGAAGGGTCGATGGGGGGGCCGCTATGAGCAGTTCTTC. This translates into CASSESKGRWGGRYEQFF.

The rearrangement joins TRBV27 to TRBJ1-2; 8 positions agree with TRBD1. J was trimmed by 4 bases and V by 6 bases; bases with no gene match: 4. Looked up from germline, CDR1 is MNHEY and CDR2 is SMNVEV (reference sequence). The CDR3 is made up of 13 amino acids. CDR3 residues: CASSAGGLYGYTF. The CDR3 DNA reads TGTGCCAGCAGCGCAGGGGGCCTCTATGGCTACACCTTC.

This clone was observed once. The chain recombines TRBV5-1 with TRBJ2-7; perhaps TRBD2 as D (6 bases). The germline V gene encodes CDR1 SGHRS and CDR2 YFSETQ. The CDR3 spans 13 residues. With 2 bases removed from V and 5 bases from J, the gap between germline ends came to 11 bases. CDR3 nucleotides: TGCGCCAGCAGCTTCACTAGCCTCGACGAGCAGTACTTC. It is translated as CASSFTSLDEQYF.

The chain has TRBV18 and TRBJ2-1; 7 nucleotides agree with TRBD2. Per germline, CDR1 KGHSH and CDR2 LQKENI. With V trimmed by 3 bases and J by 2 bases, 7 bases remained unmatched. This CDR3 comprises 16 residues. The CDR3 bases are TGTGCCAGCTCACCCCTCGCCAGCGGGACCTACAATGAGCAGTTCTTC. Protein sequence: CASSPLASGTYNEQFF.

This chain joins TRBV19 and TRBJ1-6, with TRBD1 as a possible D gene (6 bases). This CDR3 region has 15 residues. Trimming cost V 4 bases and J 7 bases, with 14 bases left between them. In germline, CDR1 is LNHDA, CDR2 SQIVND (reference sequence). The CDR3 sequence: CASSTRDIRNSPLHF. The CDR3 DNA is TGTGCCAGTAGTACTAGGGACATACGGAATTCACCCCTCCACTTT.